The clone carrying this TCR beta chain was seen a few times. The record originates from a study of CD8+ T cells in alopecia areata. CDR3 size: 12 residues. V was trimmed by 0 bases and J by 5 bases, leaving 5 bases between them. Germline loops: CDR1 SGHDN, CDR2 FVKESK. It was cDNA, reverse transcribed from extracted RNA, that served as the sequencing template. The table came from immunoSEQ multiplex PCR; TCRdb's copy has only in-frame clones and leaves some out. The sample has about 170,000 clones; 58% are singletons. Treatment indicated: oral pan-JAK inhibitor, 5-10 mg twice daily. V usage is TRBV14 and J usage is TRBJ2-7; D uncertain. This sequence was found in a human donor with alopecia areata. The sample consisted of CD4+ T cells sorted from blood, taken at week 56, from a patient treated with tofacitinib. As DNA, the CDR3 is TGTGCCAGCAGCCAAGATTTCCACGAGCAGTACTTC. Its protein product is CASSQDFHEQYF.